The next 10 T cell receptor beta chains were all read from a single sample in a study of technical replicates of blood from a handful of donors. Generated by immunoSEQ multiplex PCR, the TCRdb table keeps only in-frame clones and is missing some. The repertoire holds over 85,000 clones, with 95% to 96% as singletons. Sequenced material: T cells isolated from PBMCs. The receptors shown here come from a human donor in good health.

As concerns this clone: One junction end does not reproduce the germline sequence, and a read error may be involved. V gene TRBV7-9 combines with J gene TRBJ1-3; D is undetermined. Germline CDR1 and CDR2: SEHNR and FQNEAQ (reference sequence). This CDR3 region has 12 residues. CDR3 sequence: CAGRSSGNTIYF. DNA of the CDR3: TGTGCCGGCAGGAGCTCTGGAAACACCATATATTTT.

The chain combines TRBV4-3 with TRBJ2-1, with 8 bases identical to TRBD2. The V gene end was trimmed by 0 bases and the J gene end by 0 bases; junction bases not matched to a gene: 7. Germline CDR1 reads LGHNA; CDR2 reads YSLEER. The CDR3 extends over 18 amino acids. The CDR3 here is CASSQELEREISYNEQFF. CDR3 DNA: TGCGCCAGCAGCCAAGAGTTGGAGCGGGAGATCTCCTACAATGAGCAGTTCTTC.

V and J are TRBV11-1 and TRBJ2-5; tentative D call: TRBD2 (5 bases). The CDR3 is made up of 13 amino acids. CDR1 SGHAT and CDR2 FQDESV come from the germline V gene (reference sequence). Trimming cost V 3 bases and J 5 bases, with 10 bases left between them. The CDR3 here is CASSLILVETQYF. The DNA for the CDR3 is TGTGCCAGCAGCTTGATACTAGTCGAGACCCAGTACTTC. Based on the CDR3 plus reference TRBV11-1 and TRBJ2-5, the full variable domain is EAEVAQSPRYKITEKSQAVAFWCDPISGHATLYWYRQILGQGPELLVQFQDESVVDDSQLPKDRFSAERLKGVDSTLKIQPAELGDSAMYLCASSLILVETQYFGPGTRLLVL.

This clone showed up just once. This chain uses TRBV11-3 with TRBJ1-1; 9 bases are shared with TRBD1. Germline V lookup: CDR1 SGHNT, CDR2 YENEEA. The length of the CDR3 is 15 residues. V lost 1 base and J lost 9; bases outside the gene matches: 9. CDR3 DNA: TGTGCCAGCAGCTTAGCCCTAGGGACAGGGCCGAAAGCTTTCTTT. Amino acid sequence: CASSLALGTGPKAFF.

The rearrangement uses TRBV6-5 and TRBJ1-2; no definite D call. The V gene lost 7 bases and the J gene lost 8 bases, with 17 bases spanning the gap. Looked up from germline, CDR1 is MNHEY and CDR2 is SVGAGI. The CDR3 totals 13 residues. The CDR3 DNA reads TGTGCCAGCACGACCGGGGTGAGATGGGGCTACACCTTC. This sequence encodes CASTTGVRWGYTF.

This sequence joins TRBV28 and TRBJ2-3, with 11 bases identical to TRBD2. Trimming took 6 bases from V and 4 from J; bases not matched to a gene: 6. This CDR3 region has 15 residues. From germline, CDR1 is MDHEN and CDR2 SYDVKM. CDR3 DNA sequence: TGTGCCAGCAGGGCTAGCGGGAGGTTACCAGATACGCAGTATTTT. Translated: CASRASGRLPDTQYF. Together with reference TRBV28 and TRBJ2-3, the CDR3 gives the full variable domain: DVKVTQSSRYLVKRTGEKVFLECVQDMDHENMFWYRQDPGLGLRLIYFSYDVKMKEKGDIPEGYSVSREKKERFSLILESASTNQTSMYLCASRASGRLPDTQYFGPGTRLTVL.

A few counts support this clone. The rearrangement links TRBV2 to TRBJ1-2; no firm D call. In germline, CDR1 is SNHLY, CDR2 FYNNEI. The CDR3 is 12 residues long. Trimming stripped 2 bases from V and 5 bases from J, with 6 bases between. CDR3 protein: CASSELEYGYTF. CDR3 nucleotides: TGTGCCAGCAGTGAATTGGAGTATGGCTACACCTTC.

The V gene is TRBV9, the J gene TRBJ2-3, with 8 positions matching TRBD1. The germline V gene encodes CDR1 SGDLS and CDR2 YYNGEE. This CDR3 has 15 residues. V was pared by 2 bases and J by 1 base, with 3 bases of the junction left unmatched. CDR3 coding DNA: TGTGCCAGCAGCGTTACCAGGGGGCGCACAGATACGCAGTATTTT. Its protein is CASSVTRGRTDTQYF.

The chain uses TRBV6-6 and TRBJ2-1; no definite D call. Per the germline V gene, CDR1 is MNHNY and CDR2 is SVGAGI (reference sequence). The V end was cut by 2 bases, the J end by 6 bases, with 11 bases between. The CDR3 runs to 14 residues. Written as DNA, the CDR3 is TGTGCCAGCAGTTACGAAGTCGGTTTCAATGAGCAGTTCTTC. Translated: CASSYEVGFNEQFF.

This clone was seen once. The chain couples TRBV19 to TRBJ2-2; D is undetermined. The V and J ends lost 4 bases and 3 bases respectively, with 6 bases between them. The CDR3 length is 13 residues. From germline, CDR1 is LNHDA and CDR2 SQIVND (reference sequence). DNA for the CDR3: TGTGCCAGTAGTAGAAGCTACACCGGGGAGCTGTTTTTT. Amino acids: CASSRSYTGELFF. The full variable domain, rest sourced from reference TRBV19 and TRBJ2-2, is DGGITQSPKYLFRKEGQNVTLSCEQNLNHDAMYWYRQDPGQGLRLIYYSQIVNDFQKGDIAEGYSVSREKKESFPLTVTSAQKNPTAFYLCASSRSYTGELFFGEGSRLTVL.